This T cell receptor (beta chain) came from a study of control samples from healthy donors and cancer patients. Generated by immunoSEQ multiplex PCR, the TCRdb table keeps only in-frame clones and is missing some. The data contain 25,000 to 35,000 clones, about 86% of them singletons. This CDR3 has 15 amino acids. The germline gives CDR1 LNHNV, CDR2 YYDKDF (reference sequence). V was cut by 0 bases and J by 6 bases, with 14 bases left in between. The sequencing input was PBMCs. This chain uses TRBV15 with TRBJ1-2; D gene unclear. This TCR derives from a woman aged 40 to 49 with lung cancer. CDR3 DNA sequence: TGTGCCACCAGCAGAGATTCTGGCCGAAGGGATGGCTACACCTTC. It specifies CATSRDSGRRDGYTF.